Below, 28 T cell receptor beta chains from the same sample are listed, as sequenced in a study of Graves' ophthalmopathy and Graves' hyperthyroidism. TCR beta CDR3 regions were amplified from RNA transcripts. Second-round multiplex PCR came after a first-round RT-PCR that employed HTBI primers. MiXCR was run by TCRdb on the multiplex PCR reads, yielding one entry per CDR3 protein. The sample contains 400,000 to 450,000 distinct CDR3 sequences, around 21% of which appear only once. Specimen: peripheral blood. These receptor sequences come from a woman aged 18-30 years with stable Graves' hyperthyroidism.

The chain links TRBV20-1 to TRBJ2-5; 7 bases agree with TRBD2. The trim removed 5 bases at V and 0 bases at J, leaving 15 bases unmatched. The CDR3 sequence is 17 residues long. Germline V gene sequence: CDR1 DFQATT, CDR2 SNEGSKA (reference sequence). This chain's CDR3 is CSAHLLLRAGDQETQYF. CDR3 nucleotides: TGCAGTGCTCACCTCCTCCTTAGGGCGGGGGACCAAGAGACCCAGTACTTC.

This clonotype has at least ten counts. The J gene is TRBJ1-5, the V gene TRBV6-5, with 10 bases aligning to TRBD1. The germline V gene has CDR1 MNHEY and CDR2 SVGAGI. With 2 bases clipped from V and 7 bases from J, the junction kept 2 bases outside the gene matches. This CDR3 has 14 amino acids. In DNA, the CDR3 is TGTGCCAGCAGTTACGGACAGGGGGTCCAGCCCCAGCATTTT. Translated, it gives CASSYGQGVQPQHF.

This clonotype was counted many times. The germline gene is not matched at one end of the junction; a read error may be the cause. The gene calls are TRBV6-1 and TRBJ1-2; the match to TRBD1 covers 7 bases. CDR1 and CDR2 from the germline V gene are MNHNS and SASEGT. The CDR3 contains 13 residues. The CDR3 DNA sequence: TGTGCCAGCACACGGGACAGTGGGAATGGCTACGCCTTC. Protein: CASTRDSGNGYAF.

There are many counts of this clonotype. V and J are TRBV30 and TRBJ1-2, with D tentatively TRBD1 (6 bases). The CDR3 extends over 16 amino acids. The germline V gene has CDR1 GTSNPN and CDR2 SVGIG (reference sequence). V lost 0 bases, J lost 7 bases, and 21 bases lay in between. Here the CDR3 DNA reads TGTGCCTGGAGTGTAGCTTCGGGGGGCGCTCCGGCTGGCTACACCTTC. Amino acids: CAWSVASGGAPAGYTF.

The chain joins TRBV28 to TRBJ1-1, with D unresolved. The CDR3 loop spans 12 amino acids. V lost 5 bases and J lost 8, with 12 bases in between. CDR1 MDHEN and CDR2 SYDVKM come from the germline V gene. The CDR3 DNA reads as TGTGCCAGCAGTCAACGGGCTAGGGAAGCTTTCTTT. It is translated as CASSQRAREAFF.

The CDR3 is CSARDRRGLNYGYTF. The CDR3 bases are TGCAGTGCTAGAGATCGTAGGGGGTTGAACTATGGCTACACCTTC. The genes are TRBV20-1 and TRBJ1-2; the D gene is possibly TRBD1 (6 bases). Germline V gene lookup returns CDR1 DFQATT and CDR2 SNEGSKA (reference sequence). This CDR3 contains 15 residues. Trimming took off 0 bases at V and 2 bases at J, with 13 bases between the two ends.

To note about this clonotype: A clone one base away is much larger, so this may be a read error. The CDR3 reads CANSQSTSEDSYEQYF. DNA for the CDR3: TGCGCCAACAGCCAATCCACTAGCGAAGACTCCTACGAGCAGTACTTC. This chain connects TRBV4-1 to TRBJ2-7, with 7 bases matching TRBD2. The CDR3 loop spans 16 amino acids. CDR1 and CDR2 (germline): MGHRA, YSYEKL.

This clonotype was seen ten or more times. CDR3 sequence reads: CASRATGLPQETQYF. The CDR3 region has the DNA TGTGCCAGCAGGGCCACGGGACTGCCTCAAGAGACCCAGTACTTC. The chain links TRBV2 to TRBJ2-5, with D possibly TRBD2 on 6 matching bases. Trimming left V 6 bases short and J 2 bases short, with 16 bases between. The CDR3 spans 15 residues. Germline CDR1 reads SNHLY; CDR2 reads FYNNEI.

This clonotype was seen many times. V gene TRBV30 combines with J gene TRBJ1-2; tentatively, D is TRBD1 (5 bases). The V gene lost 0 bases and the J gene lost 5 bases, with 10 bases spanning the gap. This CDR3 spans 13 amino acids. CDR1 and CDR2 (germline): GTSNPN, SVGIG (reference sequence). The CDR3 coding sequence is TGTGCCTGGAGTGTACGTACAGGTTATGGCTACACCTTC. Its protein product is CAWSVRTGYGYTF. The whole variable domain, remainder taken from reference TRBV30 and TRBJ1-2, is SQTIHQWPATLVQPVGSPLSLECTVEGTSNPNLYWYRQAAGRGLQLLFYSVGIGQISSEVPQNLSASRPQDRQFILSSKKLLLSDSGFYLCAWSVRTGYGYTFGSGTRLTVV.

The CDR3 nucleotides are TGCAGTGCTAGAGGCCGAGCTTACGAGCAGTACTTC. This codes for CSARGRAYEQYF. The V and J genes are TRBV20-1 and TRBJ2-7; D not resolved. The germline V and J ends were trimmed by 1 base and 4 bases, with 8 bases remaining between them. The CDR3 sequence is 12 residues long. Germline V gene data show CDR1 as DFQATT and CDR2 as SNEGSKA (reference sequence).

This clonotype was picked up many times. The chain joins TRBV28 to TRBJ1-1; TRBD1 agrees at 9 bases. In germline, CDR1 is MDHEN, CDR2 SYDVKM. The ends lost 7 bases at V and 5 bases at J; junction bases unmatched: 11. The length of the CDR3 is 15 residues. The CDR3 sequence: CASTLGGQGQTEAFF. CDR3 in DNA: TGTGCCAGCACCTTGGGGGGACAGGGACAAACTGAAGCTTTCTTT.

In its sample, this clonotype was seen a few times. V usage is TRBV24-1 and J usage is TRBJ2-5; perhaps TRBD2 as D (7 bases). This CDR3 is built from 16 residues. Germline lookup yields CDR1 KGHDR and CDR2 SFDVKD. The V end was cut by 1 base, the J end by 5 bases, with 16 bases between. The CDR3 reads CATSDFGGPFRETQYF. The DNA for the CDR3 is TGTGCCACCAGTGATTTCGGGGGGCCGTTTAGGGAGACCCAGTACTTC.

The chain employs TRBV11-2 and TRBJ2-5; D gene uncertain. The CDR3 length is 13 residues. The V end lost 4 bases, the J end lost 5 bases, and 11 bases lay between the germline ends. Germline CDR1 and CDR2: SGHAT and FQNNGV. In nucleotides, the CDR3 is TGTGCCAGCAGCTCCTTGCTGTGGGAGACCCAGTACTTC. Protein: CASSSLLWETQYF.

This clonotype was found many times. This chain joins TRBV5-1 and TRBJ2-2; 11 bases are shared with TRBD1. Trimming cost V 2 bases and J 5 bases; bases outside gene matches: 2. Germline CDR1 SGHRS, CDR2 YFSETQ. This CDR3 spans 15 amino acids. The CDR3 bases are TGCGCCAGCAGCTTCGGGACAGGGGGTACCGGGGAGCTGTTTTTT. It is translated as CASSFGTGGTGELFF. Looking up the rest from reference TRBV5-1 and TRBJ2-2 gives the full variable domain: KAGVTQTPRYLIKTRGQQVTLSCSPISGHRSVSWYQQTPGQGLQFLFEYFSETQRNKGNFPGRFSGRQFSNSRSEMNVSTLELGDSALYLCASSFGTGGTGELFFGEGSRLTVL.

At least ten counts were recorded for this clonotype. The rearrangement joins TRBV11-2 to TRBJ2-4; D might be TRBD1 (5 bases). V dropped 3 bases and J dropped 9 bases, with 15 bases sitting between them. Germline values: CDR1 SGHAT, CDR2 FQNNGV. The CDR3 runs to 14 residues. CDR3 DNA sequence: TGTGCCAGCAGCTTGAGTCAGGGCCAGCCCATTCAGTACTTC. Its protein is CASSLSQGQPIQYF.

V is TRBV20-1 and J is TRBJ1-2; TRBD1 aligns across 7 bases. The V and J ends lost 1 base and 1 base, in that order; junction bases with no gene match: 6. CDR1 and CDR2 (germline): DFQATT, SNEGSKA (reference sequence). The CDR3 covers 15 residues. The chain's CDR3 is CSARAPGTVNYGYTF. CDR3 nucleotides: TGCAGTGCTAGAGCCCCCGGGACAGTTAACTATGGCTACACCTTC.

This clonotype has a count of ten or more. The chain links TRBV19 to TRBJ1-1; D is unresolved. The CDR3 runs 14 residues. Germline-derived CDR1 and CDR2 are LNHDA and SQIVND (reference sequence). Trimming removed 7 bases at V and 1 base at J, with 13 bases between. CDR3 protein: CASISGSRNTEAFF. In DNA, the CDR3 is TGTGCCAGTATTTCGGGGTCCCGGAACACTGAAGCTTTCTTT.

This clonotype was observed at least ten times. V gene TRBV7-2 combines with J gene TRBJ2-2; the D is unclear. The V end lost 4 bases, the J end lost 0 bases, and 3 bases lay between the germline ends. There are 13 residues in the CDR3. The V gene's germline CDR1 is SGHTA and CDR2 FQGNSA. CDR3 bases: TGTGCCAGCAGCTCGTCGAACACCGGGGAGCTGTTTTTT. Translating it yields CASSSSNTGELFF.

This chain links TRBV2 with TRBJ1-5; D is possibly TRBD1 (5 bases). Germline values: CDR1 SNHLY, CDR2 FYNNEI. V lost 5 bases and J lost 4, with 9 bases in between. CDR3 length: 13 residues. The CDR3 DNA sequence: TGTGCCAGCAGTATACAGGTGAATCAGCCCCAGCATTTT. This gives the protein CASSIQVNQPQHF.

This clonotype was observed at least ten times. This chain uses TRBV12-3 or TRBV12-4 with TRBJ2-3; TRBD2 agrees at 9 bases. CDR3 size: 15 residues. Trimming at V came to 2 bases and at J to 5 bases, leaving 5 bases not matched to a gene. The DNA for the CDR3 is TGTGCCAGCAGTTTAACCGCGGGAGGGGTAGATACGCAGTATTTT. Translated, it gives CASSLTAGGVDTQYF.

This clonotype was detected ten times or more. CDR3 DNA sequence: TGTGCCAGCAGTTTAGAAGGGGCCGTCGCTGAAGCTTTCTTT. Translation: CASSLEGAVAEAFF. The chain links TRBV12-3 or TRBV12-4 to TRBJ1-1; a weak D match, TRBD1 (5 bases). CDR3 length: 14 amino acids. Between the trimmed V and J ends, which lost 1 base and 6 bases, there was a span of 12 bases.

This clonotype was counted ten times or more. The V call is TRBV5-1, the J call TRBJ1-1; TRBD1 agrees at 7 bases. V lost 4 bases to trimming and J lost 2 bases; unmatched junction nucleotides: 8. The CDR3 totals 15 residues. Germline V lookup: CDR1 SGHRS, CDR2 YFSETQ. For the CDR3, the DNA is TGCGCCAGCAGCCCATCGGGACAGTCAAACACTGAAGCTTTCTTT. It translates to CASSPSGQSNTEAFF.

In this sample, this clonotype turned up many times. CDR3 sequence reads: CASSYGAPPLTF. The CDR3 DNA reads as TGTGCCAGCAGCTATGGGGCTCCACCCCTCACCTTC. The V and J genes are TRBV7-2 and TRBJ1-2, with D possibly TRBD1 on 5 matching bases. Germline V CDR1 and CDR2: SGHTA, FQGNSA. This CDR3 has 12 residues. Trimming left V 4 bases short and J 13 bases short, with 16 bases between.

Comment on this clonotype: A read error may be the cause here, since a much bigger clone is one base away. The CDR3 nucleotides are TGTGCCAGCAGTCACGGGACAGCCTACGAGCAGTACTTC. Residues: CASSHGTAYEQYF. This rearrangement joins TRBV27 to TRBJ2-7; TRBD1 aligns across 7 bases. J was trimmed by 2 bases and V by 5 bases; bases with no gene match: 3. This CDR3 contains 13 residues. Germline V gives CDR1 MNHEY, CDR2 SMNVEV (reference sequence).

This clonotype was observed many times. The CDR3, as DNA: TGTGCCAGCACCGACGTAGATAGCGTCCAAGAGACCCAGTACTTC. It encodes CASTDVDSVQETQYF. V gene TRBV7-2 combines with J gene TRBJ2-5; D might be TRBD2 (5 bases). V lost 7 bases to trimming and J lost 1 base, with 16 bases between them. The germline CDR1 and CDR2 sequences are SGHTA and FQGNSA. This CDR3 is built from 15 residues.

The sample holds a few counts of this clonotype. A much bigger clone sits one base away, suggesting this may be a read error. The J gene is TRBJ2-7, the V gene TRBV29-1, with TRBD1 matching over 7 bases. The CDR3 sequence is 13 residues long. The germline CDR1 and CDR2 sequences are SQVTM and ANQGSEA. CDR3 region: CSVRTGINYVQYF. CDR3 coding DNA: TGCAGCGTTCGGACAGGAATCAACTACGTGCAGTACTTC.

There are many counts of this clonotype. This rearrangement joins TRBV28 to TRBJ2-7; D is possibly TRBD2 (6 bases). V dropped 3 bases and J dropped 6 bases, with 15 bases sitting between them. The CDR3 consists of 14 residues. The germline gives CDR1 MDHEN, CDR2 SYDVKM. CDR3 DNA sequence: TGTGCCAGCAGTTTCACCATGACTAGTTCCGAGCAGTACTTC. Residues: CASSFTMTSSEQYF.

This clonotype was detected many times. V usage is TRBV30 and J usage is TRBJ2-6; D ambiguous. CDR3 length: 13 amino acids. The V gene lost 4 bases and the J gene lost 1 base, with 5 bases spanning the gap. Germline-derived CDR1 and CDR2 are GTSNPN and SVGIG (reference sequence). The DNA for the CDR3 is TGTGCCTGGACGGGTTCTGGGGCCAACGTCCTGACTTTC. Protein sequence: CAWTGSGANVLTF.